The rows below give T cell receptor beta chains drawn from one sample of a study of CD8 T cells in Susac syndrome. TCRdb re-called the immunoSEQ multiplex PCR reads through MiXCR, storing one row per CDR3 protein. The sample records about 73,000 distinct CDR3 sequences, approximately 94% being singletons. Sequenced input: CD8+ T cells from PBMCs. Source of these receptors: a human donor with multiple sclerosis. Each CDR3 is given with its conserved first and last residue. A D gene is named only where the DNA matches it firmly. Part of the rows lack a size; the others show once, few, many or a class for expanded clones.

J,D,V,size,DNA,CDR3
TRBJ1-1,.,TRBV19,.,TGTGCCAGTAGTATCCCAGGGACGAACACTGAAGCTTTCTTT,CASSIPGTNTEAFF
TRBJ2-3,TRBD2,TRBV11-1,.,TGTGCCAGCAGCTCCCCTCAGGGAGTCACTAGCGGGGGAACTAGCACAGATACGCAGTATTTT,CASSSPQGVTSGGTSTDTQYF
TRBJ2-5,.,TRBV25-1,.,TGTGCCAGCAAGTATGGGGAAGAGACCCAGTACTTC,CASKYGEETQYF
TRBJ2-2,.,TRBV29-1,.,TGCAGCTTGACAGTGACGAACATTACCGGGGAGCTGTTTTTT,CSLTVTNITGELFF
TRBJ2-2,TRBD2,TRBV15,.,TGTGCCACCAGCAGAGAAAAGCTAGCGGGGGAGCTCGCGAACACCGGGGAGCTGTTTTTT,CATSREKLAGELANTGELFF
TRBJ1-1,TRBD1,TRBV6-5,.,TGTGCCAGCAGTTACATGGACAGGGGTAACACTGAAGCTTTCTTT,CASSYMDRGNTEAFF
TRBJ2-1,.,TRBV30,.,TGTGCCGCAGGGGATGAGCAGTTCTTC,CAAGDEQFF
TRBJ2-2,TRBD2,TRBV19,.,TGTGCCAGTAGTATAAGTACTAGCGGGCCCGGGGAGCTGTTTTTT,CASSISTSGPGELFF
TRBJ2-5,TRBD1,TRBV6-1,.,TGTGCCAGCAATCCCCGGGACAGGGAAAAGACCCAGTACTTC,CASNPRDREKTQYF
TRBJ2-7,.,TRBV11-2,.,TGTGCCAGCAGCTCGTTATTCGGCACCAGCTCCTACGAGCAGTACTTC,CASSSLFGTSSYEQYF
TRBJ2-5,.,TRBV11-2,.,TGTGCCAGCAGCTCGGACTACCAAGAGACCCAGTACTTC,CASSSDYQETQYF
TRBJ2-1,.,TRBV7-9,few,TGTGCCAGCAGGGTGTACAATGAGCAGTTCTTC,CASRVYNEQFF
TRBJ1-6,.,TRBV7-3,once,TGTGCCAGCTCCGTTGGTGCGAGTTCACCCCTCCACTTT,CASSVGASSPLHF